This T cell receptor beta chain was captured by sequencing in a study of OX40 agonist ivuxolimab in advanced cancers. For the study at large: Dose-escalation cases comprised hepatocellular carcinoma, melanoma, renal cell or head and neck cancer. Whole-study results and caveats: Low normalized clonal expansion also occurred in some nonresponding patients. Relative to CD4+, CD8+ T cells held more expanded clones on average.

A remark on this clone: The antigen remains undetermined.

Trimming removed 4 bases at V and 2 bases at J, with 12 bases between. This CDR3 region has 13 residues. The germline CDR1 and CDR2 sequences are SQVTM and ANQGSEA. Sampling of blood occurred at baseline, cycle 4 day 1, and cycle 7 day 1. Assay used: immunoSEQ multiplex PCR; TCRdb lists only in-frame clones, some missing. The data contain 30,000 or so clones, 65% to 85% of them seen just once; the ten biggest clones take up 20% to 25%. The sample consisted of CD4+ or CD8+ T cells sorted from blood, taken in a trial of the OX40 agonist ivuxolimab. The sequence was collected from an adult with an advanced solid tumor such as melanoma, head and neck, liver or kidney cancer. This chain connects TRBV29-1 to TRBJ2-7, with D maybe TRBD2 (6 bases). Here the CDR3 DNA reads TGCAGCGTTGTGGGGGGTTCTGCCTACGAGCAGTACTTC. Amino acid sequence: CSVVGGSAYEQYF.